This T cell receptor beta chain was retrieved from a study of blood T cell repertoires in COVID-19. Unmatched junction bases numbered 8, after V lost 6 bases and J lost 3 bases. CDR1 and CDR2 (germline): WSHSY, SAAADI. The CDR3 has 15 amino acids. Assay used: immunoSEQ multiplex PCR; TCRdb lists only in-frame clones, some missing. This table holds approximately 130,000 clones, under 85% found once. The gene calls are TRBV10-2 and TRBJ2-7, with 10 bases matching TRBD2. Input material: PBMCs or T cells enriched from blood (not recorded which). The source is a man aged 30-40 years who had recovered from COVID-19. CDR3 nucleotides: TGCGCCAGCAGAAATACCCTAGCGGGAGTCTACGAGCAGTACTTC. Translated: CASRNTLAGVYEQYF.